Listed here is a single T cell receptor (beta chain). This sample stems from a study of shared clonotypes between healthy human individuals. The assay was immunoSEQ multiplex PCR, and TCRdb's table has in-frame clones only and misses some. The sample lists 1.4 million to 1.5 million clones, over 95% occurring once. Germline CDR1 reads SQVTM; CDR2 reads ANQGSEA. The V gene lost 8 bases and the J gene lost 0 bases, with 17 bases spanning the gap. This CDR3 has 15 amino acids. The receptor's source is a man younger than 45 in good health. The sequencing input was naive CD4+ T cells sorted from blood. Subset described: CD45RA+ positively selected. The rearrangement joins TRBV29-1 to TRBJ2-1; a possible D gene is TRBD2 (6 bases). CDR3 in amino acids: CSYDAGPSSYNEQFF. In DNA form, the CDR3 reads TGCAGCTATGACGCGGGGCCGAGCTCCTACAATGAGCAGTTCTTC.